A selection of T cell receptor beta chains follows, all from one sample in a study of blood T cells in healthy people across ages. TCRdb passed the 5' RACE reads through MiXCR, listing each CDR3 protein once. The repertoire consists of 900,000 to 950,000 distinct CDR3 sequences, with 25% to 30% occurring once and the leading ten covering about a tenth. These sequences were also reported in another study, on T cells of mothers and their children.

The specimen was blood. These receptors were taken from a woman in her forties in good health. CDR3s include the opening cysteine and the closing phenylalanine or tryptophan. The D gene is left open where the match is weak. Rows may omit the clone size; those that give it use once, few, many or a size class.

D gene	J gene	clone size	V gene	CDR3 protein	CDR3 DNA
-	TRBJ2-7	-	TRBV9	CASNRDSHNEQYF	TGTGCCAGCAACCGGGACTCGCACAATGAGCAGTACTTC
-	TRBJ2-3	few	TRBV24-1	CATGDISTDTQYF	TGTGCCACCGGGGACATAAGCACAGATACGCAGTATTTT
TRBD2	TRBJ2-7	-	TRBV7-2	CASSFGLAGGSYEQYF	TGTGCCAGCAGCTTTGGACTAGCGGGGGGCTCCTACGAGCAGTACTTC
TRBD1	TRBJ1-2	few	TRBV28	CASRGLQGIYGYTF	TGTGCCAGCAGGGGCTTACAGGGGATCTATGGCTACACCTTC
TRBD1	TRBJ1-2	once	TRBV10-3	CAISSQGWEGYTF	TGTGCCATCAGTTCACAGGGGTGGGAAGGCTACACCTTC
TRBD2	TRBJ2-3	few	TRBV7-9	CASSETSGGRDTQYF	TGTGCCAGCAGCGAGACTAGCGGGGGGCGGGATACGCAGTATTTT
-	TRBJ2-7	-	TRBV14	CASSQDMRSLSYNEQYF	TGTGCCAGCAGCCAAGATATGAGGTCCCTCTCCTACAATGAGCAGTACTTC
TRBD2	TRBJ2-7	-	TRBV28	CASWGGAYEQYF	TGTGCCAGCTGGGGGGGGGCCTACGAGCAGTACTTC
TRBD1	TRBJ2-2	few	TRBV6-5	CASSYGTGKNTGELFF	TGTGCCAGCAGTTACGGGACAGGGAAGAACACCGGGGAGCTGTTTTTT
-	TRBJ1-5	many	TRBV20-1	CSAHRTVNQPQHF	TGCAGTGCTCATAGGACAGTCAATCAGCCCCAGCATTTT
-	TRBJ2-3	many	TRBV7-3	CASSLGRMGGGTDTQYF	TGTGCCAGCAGCTTAGGGCGGATGGGGGGAGGAACAGATACGCAGTATTTT
-	TRBJ2-2	many	TRBV5-1	CASSLDSANTGELFF	TGTGCCAGCAGCCTCGACAGCGCGAACACCGGGGAGCTGTTTTTT
TRBD1	TRBJ2-1	few	TRBV5-6	CASSLRQGFSHEQFF	TGTGCCAGCAGCTTGCGACAGGGGTTCAGCCATGAGCAGTTCTTC
-	TRBJ2-7	-	TRBV21-1	CASRPIDRPVSYEQYF	TGTGCCAGCAGACCAATCGACAGGCCCGTCTCCTACGAGCAGTACTTC
TRBD1	TRBJ1-1	few	TRBV18	CASSPQGAEGTEAFF	TGTGCCAGCTCACCCCAGGGGGCGGAAGGCACTGAAGCTTTCTTT
TRBD2	TRBJ2-7	-	TRBV7-2	CASSDLTSARRYEQYF	TGTGCCAGCAGCGACCTAACTAGCGCAAGACGATACGAGCAGTACTTC
-	TRBJ1-1	-	TRBV7-9	CASSLTSNWDTEAFF	TGTGCCAGCAGCTTGACTTCCAATTGGGACACTGAAGCTTTCTTT
TRBD1	TRBJ1-4	few	TRBV9	CASSAGTGPEKLFF	TGTGCCAGCAGCGCCGGGACAGGGCCGGAAAAACTGTTTTTT
TRBD2	TRBJ2-2	-	TRBV27	CACSWGGGTGELFF	TGTGCCTGCAGTTGGGGGGGGGGAACCGGGGAGCTGTTTTTT
-	TRBJ2-5	few	TRBV25-1	CASSPGSGAQETQYF	TGTGCCAGCAGTCCCGGTTCGGGGGCCCAAGAGACCCAGTACTTC
-	TRBJ1-1	many	TRBV29-1	CSVEENTEAFF	TGCAGCGTGGAAGAGAACACTGAAGCTTTCTTT
-	TRBJ2-5	many	TRBV15	CATSRDVETQYF	TGTGCCACCAGCAGAGATGTGGAGACCCAGTACTTC
-	TRBJ1-1	-	TRBV20-1	CSARGGRTNTEAFF	TGCAGTGCTAGGGGGGGACGGACGAACACTGAAGCTTTCTTT
-	TRBJ2-5	-	TRBV4-2	CASSQDGGLFQETQYF	TGTGCCAGCAGCCAAGATGGGGGACTTTTCCAAGAGACCCAGTACTTC
-	TRBJ2-1	-	TRBV29-1	CSVVGTRVQNEQFF	TGCAGCGTTGTAGGGACCAGGGTCCAGAATGAGCAGTTCTTC
-	TRBJ2-7	many	TRBV4-2	CASSQGRGPPYEQYF	TGTGCCAGCAGCCAAGGCCGGGGGCCACCCTACGAGCAGTACTTC
TRBD2	TRBJ2-2	-	TRBV7-3	CASSYERGGTGTGELFF	TGTGCCAGCAGCTATGAACGGGGGGGCACAGGGACCGGGGAGCTGTTTTTT